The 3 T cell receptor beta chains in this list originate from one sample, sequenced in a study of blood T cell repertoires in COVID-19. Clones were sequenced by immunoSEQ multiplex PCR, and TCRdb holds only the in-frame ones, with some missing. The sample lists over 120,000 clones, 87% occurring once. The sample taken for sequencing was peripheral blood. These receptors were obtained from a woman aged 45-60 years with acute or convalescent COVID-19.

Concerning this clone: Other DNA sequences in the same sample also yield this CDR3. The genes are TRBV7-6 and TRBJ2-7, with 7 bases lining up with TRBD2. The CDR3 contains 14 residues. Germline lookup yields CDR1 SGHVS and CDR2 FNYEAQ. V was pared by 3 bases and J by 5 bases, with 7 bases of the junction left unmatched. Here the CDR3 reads CASSLRAGVNEQYF. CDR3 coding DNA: TGTGCCAGCAGCTTGAGGGCGGGGGTGAACGAGCAGTACTTC.

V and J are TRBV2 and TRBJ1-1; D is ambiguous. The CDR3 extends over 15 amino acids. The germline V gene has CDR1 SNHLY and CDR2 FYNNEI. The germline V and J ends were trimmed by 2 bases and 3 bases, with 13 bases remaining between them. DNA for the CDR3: TGTGCCAGCAGTGAACCATGGAGGTCGGACACTGAAGCTTTCTTT. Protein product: CASSEPWRSDTEAFF.

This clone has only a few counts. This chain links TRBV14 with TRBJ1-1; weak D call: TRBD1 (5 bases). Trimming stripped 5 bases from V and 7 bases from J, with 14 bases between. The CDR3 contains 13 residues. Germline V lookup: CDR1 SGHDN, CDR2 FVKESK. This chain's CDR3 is CASSVLGRDEAFF. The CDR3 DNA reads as TGTGCCAGCAGCGTCTTAGGCAGGGATGAAGCTTTCTTT.